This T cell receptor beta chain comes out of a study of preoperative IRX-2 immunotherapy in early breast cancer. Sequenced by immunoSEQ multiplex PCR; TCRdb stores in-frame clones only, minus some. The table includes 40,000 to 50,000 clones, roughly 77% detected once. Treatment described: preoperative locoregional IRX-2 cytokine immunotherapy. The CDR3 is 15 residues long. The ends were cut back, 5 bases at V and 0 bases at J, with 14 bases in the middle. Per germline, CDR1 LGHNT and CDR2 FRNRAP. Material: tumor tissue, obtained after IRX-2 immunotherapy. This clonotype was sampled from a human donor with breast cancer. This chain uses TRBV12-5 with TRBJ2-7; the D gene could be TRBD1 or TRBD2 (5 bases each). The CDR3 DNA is TGTGCTAGTGGTCTCCGGGGCCCGAGCTCCTACGAGCAGTACTTC. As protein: CASGLRGPSSYEQYF. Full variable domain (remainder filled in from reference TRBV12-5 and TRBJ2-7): DARVTQTPRHKVTEMGQEVTMRCQPILGHNTVFWYRQTMMQGLELLAYFRNRAPLDDSGMPKDRFSAEMPDATLATLKIQPSEPRDSAVYFCASGLRGPSSYEQYFGPGTRLTVT.